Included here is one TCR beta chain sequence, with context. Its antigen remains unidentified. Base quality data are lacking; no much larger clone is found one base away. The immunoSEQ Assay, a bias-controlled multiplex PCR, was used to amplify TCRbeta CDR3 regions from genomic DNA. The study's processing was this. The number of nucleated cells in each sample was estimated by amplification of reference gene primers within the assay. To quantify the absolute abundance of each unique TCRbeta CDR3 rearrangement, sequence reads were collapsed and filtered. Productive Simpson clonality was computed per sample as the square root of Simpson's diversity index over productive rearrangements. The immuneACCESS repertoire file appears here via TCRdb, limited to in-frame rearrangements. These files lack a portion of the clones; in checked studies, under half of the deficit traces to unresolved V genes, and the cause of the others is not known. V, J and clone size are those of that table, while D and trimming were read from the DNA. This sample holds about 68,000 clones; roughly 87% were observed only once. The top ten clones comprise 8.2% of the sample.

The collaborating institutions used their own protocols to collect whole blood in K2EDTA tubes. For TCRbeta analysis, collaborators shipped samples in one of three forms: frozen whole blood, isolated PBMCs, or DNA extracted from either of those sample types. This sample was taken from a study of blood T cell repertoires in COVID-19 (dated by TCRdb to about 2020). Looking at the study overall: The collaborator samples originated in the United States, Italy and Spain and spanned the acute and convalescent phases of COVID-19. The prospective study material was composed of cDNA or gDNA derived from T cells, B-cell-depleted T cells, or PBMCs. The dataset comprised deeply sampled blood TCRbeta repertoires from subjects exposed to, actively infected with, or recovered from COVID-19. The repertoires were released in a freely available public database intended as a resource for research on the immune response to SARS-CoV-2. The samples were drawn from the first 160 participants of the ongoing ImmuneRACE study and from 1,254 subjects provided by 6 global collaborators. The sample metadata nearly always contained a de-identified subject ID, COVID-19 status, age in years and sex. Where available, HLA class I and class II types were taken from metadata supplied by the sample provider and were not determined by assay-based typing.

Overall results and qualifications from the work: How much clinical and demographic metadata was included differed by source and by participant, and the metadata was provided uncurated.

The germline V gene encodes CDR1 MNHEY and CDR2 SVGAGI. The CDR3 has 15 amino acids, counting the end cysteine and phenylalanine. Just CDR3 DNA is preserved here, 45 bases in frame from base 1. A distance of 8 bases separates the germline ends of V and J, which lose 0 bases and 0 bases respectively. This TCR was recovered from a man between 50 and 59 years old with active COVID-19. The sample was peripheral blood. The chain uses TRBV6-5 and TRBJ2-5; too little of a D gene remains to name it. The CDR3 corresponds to CASSYSISYQETQYF. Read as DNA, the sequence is TGTGCCAGCAGTTACTCGATAAGCTACCAAGAGACCCAGTACTTC.